What follows are 13 T cell receptor beta chains derived from one specimen sequenced in a study of blood T cells in healthy people across ages. With a J-beta primer mix and a sample-barcoded 5' primer, a second PCR ran about 7 to 12 cycles. One entry per CDR3 protein, called by TCRdb with MiXCR from the 5' RACE reads. Of about 800,000 distinct CDR3 sequences in the sample, 58% were seen once. Sequenced material: blood. These receptors originate from a young man in good health.

This clonotype was detected only a few times. The chain links TRBV7-9 to TRBJ1-2; TRBD1 is a possible D gene (5 bases). Looked up from germline, CDR1 is SEHNR and CDR2 is FQNEAQ (reference sequence). The CDR3 runs 15 residues. V shed 3 bases and J shed 4 bases, with 15 bases lying between them. CDR3 coding DNA: TGTGCCAGCAGCTTTGCGGGCCAGGGAGGCTATGGCTACACCTTC. As protein: CASSFAGQGGYGYTF.

The J gene is TRBJ2-7, the V gene TRBV15; either TRBD1 or TRBD2 may supply D (5 bases each). Germline V gene lookup returns CDR1 LNHNV and CDR2 YYDKDF (reference sequence). The CDR3 runs to 14 residues. Trimming took 5 bases from V and 5 from J, leaving 16 bases between them. The CDR3: CATSGPLWDDEQYF. For the CDR3, the DNA is TGTGCCACCAGCGGGCCTTTATGGGACGACGAGCAGTACTTC.

About this clonotype: With a much larger clone just one base away, this may be a read error. The V and J genes are TRBV20-1 and TRBJ1-4; 9 bases line up with TRBD1. CDR1 is DFQATT and CDR2 is SNEGSKA in the germline V gene (reference sequence). J gave up 3 bases and V 5 bases, and 10 bases lay outside the gene matches. This CDR3 is built from 16 residues. In DNA form, the CDR3 reads TGCAGTGCTGGAGGGTTCACAGGGGGCTCTAATGAAAAACTGTTTTTT. Translating it yields CSAGGFTGGSNEKLFF.

V usage is TRBV12-3 or TRBV12-4 and J usage is TRBJ1-3; D gene ambiguous. V was cut by 2 bases and J by 0 bases, with 5 bases left in between. The CDR3 sequence is 14 residues long. CDR3 region: CASSLIYSGNTIYF. CDR3 nucleotides: TGTGCCAGCAGTTTAATTTACTCTGGAAACACCATATATTTT.

The chain employs TRBV13 and TRBJ2-1; the match to TRBD2 covers 8 bases. Germline trimming cut 4 bases from V and 2 bases from J; bases unmatched to any gene: 4. CDR1 and CDR2 from the germline V gene are PRHDT and FYEKMQ (reference sequence). There are 15 residues in the CDR3. The CDR3 sequence is CASSWGLVPYNEQFF. The CDR3, as DNA: TGTGCCAGCAGCTGGGGACTAGTTCCCTACAATGAGCAGTTCTTC.

The rearrangement uses TRBV4-3 and TRBJ2-5, with 10 bases lining up with TRBD2. Germline V gene sequence: CDR1 LGHNA, CDR2 YSLEER. With V trimmed by 0 bases and J by 11 bases, 12 bases remained unmatched. The CDR3 runs 16 residues. The DNA of the CDR3 is TGCGCCAGCAGCCAAGACGTCCTAGCGGGAGTTCGGGAGCAGTACTTC. It yields the protein CASSQDVLAGVREQYF.

This clonotype was seen once. The chain combines TRBV30 with TRBJ1-2; 9 bases agree with TRBD1. Trimming removed 8 bases from V and 8 bases from J; junction bases left unmatched: 9. Germline-derived CDR1 and CDR2 are GTSNPN and SVGIG (reference sequence). CDR3 length equals 12 residues. CDR3 amino acids: CAGPTGGRGYTF. In DNA, the CDR3 is TGTGCCGGACCGACAGGGGGACGAGGCTACACCTTC.

The chain recombines TRBV7-2 with TRBJ2-3; D is undetermined. Germline V lookup: CDR1 SGHTA, CDR2 FQGNSA. This CDR3 is 14 amino acids long. V was shortened by 1 base and J by 6 bases, with 11 bases between the two germline ends. CDR3 loop: CASSLGVFRDTQYF. As DNA, the CDR3 is TGTGCCAGCAGCTTAGGAGTCTTTAGGGATACGCAGTATTTT.

This chain links TRBV6-6 with TRBJ2-2; 12 positions agree with TRBD1. J was trimmed by 5 bases and V by 5 bases; bases with no gene match: 6. Germline CDR1 and CDR2: MNHNY and SVGAGI (reference sequence). The CDR3 spans 16 residues. As DNA, the CDR3 is TGTGCCAGCAGTAACCGGGACAGGGGGCCTACCGGGGAGCTGTTTTTT. Amino acid sequence: CASSNRDRGPTGELFF.

On this clonotype: A much larger clone lies a single base off, so this may be a read error. The chain joins TRBV4-2 to TRBJ2-1; no clear D. The CDR3 is 17 residues long. Germline V gene data show CDR1 as LGHNA and CDR2 as YNFKEQ. The CDR3 sequence: CASSQDGAGEAYNGQFF. DNA of the CDR3: TGTGCCAGCAGCCAAGATGGTGCTGGAGAGGCCTACAATGGGCAGTTCTTC.

This clonotype came up once. The V gene is TRBV7-2, the J gene TRBJ2-3; 7 nucleotides match TRBD1. V dropped 0 bases and J dropped 6; count of bases not matched to a gene: 6. This CDR3 has 15 residues. Germline CDR1 reads SGHTA; CDR2 reads FQGNSA. CDR3 in amino acids: CASSLAYRGPDTQYF. CDR3 DNA: TGTGCCAGCAGCTTAGCGTACAGGGGCCCGGATACGCAGTATTTT. Full variable domain (outside the CDR3, taken from reference TRBV7-2 and TRBJ2-3): GAGVSQSPSNKVTEKGKDVELRCDPISGHTALYWYRQSLGQGLEFLIYFQGNSAPDKSGLPSDRFSAERTGGSVSTLTIQRTQQEDSAVYLCASSLAYRGPDTQYFGPGTRLTVL.

The chain employs TRBV6-1 and TRBJ2-7; no reliable D call. V shed 1 base and J shed 3 bases, with 16 bases lying between them. Germline V gene sequence: CDR1 MNHNS, CDR2 SASEGT. The CDR3 loop spans 16 amino acids. The CDR3 sequence: CASSEVGWESNYEQYF. CDR3 DNA sequence: TGTGCCAGCAGTGAAGTAGGCTGGGAATCAAACTACGAGCAGTACTTC.

CDR3 bases: TGCAGTGCTACAGGGAGTGGAAGCTACGAGCAGTACTTC. Translation: CSATGSGSYEQYF. The rearrangement uses TRBV20-1 and TRBJ2-7; the D call may be TRBD1 or TRBD2 (5 bases each). Germline lookup yields CDR1 DFQATT and CDR2 SNEGSKA (reference sequence). The V and J ends lost 4 bases and 3 bases respectively, with 13 bases between them. CDR3 length: 13 amino acids.